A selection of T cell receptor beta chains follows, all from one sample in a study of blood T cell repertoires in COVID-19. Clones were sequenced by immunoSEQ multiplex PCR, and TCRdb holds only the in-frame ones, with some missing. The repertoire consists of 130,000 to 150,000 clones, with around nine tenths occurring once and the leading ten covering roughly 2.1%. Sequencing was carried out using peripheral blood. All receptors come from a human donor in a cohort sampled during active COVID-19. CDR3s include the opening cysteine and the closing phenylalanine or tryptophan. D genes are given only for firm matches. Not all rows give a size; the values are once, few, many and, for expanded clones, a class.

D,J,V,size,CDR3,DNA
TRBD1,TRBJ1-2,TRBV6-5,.,CASSFGQANYGYTF,TGTGCCAGCAGTTTCGGACAGGCCAACTATGGCTACACCTTC
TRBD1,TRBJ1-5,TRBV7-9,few,CASSLTGDNQPQHF,TGTGCCAGCAGCCTCACAGGGGACAATCAGCCCCAGCATTTT
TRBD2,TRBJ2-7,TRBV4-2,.,CASSQELAGGPRREQYF,TGTGCCAGCAGCCAAGAGCTAGCGGGAGGCCCTCGTCGGGAGCAGTACTTC
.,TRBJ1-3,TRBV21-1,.,CASSKSADRRDSGNTIYF,TGTGCCAGCAGCAAATCTGCGGACAGGCGTGACTCTGGAAACACCATATATTTT
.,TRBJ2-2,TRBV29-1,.,CSVKTKGPSGFVTGELFF,TGCAGCGTCAAAACCAAGGGCCCTTCGGGGTTTGTCACCGGGGAGCTGTTTTTT
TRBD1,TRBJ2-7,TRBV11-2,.,CASSLEGDRVGRQYF,TGTGCCAGCAGCTTAGAGGGGGACAGGGTAGGTAGGCAGTACTTC
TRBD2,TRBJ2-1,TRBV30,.,CAWSGLAGGPSSYNEQFF,TGTGCCTGGAGCGGGCTAGCGGGGGGGCCAAGCTCCTACAATGAGCAGTTCTTC
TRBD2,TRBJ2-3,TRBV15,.,CATSRVISGGTDTQYF,TGTGCCACCAGCAGAGTCATTAGCGGGGGCACAGATACGCAGTATTTT
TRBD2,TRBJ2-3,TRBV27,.,CASSLNPAIPGGPLTDTQYF,TGTGCCAGCAGTTTAAATCCGGCCATCCCGGGGGGGCCTCTGACAGATACGCAGTATTTT
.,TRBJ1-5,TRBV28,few,CASLEFNGQNLNQPQHF,TGTGCCAGCTTGGAGTTCAACGGACAGAATTTGAATCAGCCCCAGCATTTT
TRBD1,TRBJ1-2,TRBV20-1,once,CSASPASGGHGYTF,TGCAGTGCTAGTCCGGCCTCAGGGGGACATGGCTACACCTTC
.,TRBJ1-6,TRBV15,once,CATSRDLDGDNSPLHF,TGTGCCACCAGCAGAGACCTGGACGGGGATAATTCACCCCTCCACTTT
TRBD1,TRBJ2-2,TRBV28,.,CASITQGALNTGELFF,TGTGCCAGCATTACACAGGGGGCGCTGAACACCGGGGAGCTGTTTTTT
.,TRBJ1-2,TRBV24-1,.,CATSARAGYGYTF,TGTGCCACGTCCGCCAGGGCAGGATATGGCTACACCTTC
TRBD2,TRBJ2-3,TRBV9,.,CASSGTSGRPTDTQYF,TGTGCCAGCAGCGGGACTAGCGGGAGGCCCACAGATACGCAGTATTTT
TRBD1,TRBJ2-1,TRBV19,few,CASPSPTDRYNEQFF,TGTGCCAGCCCCTCACCGACGGACAGGTACAATGAGCAGTTCTTC
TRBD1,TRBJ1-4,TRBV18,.,CASSSSGQGAEKLFF,TGTGCCAGCTCATCAAGTGGACAGGGGGCTGAAAAACTGTTTTTT
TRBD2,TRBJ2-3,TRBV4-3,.,CASRRTSGGNTDTQYF,TGCGCCAGCAGGCGGACTAGCGGGGGTAACACAGATACGCAGTATTTT
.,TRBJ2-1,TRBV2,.,CASKTVVRRGHEQFF,TGTGCCAGCAAGACAGTTGTGAGAAGGGGTCATGAGCAGTTCTTC
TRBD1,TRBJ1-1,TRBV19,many,CASSVRQGEGQNTEAFF,TGTGCCAGTAGTGTTCGACAGGGGGAGGGACAAAACACTGAAGCTTTCTTT
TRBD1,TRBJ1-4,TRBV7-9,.,CASSFGTGGEKLFF,TGTGCCAGCAGCTTCGGGACAGGGGGTGAAAAACTGTTTTTT
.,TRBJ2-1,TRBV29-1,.,CSVSWPGSYNEQFF,TGCAGCGTTTCTTGGCCGGGCTCCTACAATGAGCAGTTCTTC
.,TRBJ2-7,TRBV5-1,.,CASSDAAGNSYEQYF,TGCGCCAGCAGCGATGCCGCCGGGAACTCCTACGAGCAGTACTTC